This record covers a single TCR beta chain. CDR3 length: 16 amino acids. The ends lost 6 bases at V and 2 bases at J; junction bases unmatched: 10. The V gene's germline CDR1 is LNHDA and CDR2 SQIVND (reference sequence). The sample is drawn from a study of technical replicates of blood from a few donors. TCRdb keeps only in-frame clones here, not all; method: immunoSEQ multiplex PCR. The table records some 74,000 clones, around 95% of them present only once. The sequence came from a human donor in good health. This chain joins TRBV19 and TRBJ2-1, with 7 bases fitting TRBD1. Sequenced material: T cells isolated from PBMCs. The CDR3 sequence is CASRSKQGIAYNEQFF. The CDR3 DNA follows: TGTGCCAGTAGATCCAAACAGGGGATTGCCTACAATGAGCAGTTCTTC. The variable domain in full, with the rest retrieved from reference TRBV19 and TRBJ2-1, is DGGITQSPKYLFRKEGQNVTLSCEQNLNHDAMYWYRQDPGQGLRLIYYSQIVNDFQKGDIAEGYSVSREKKESFPLTVTSAQKNPTAFYLCASRSKQGIAYNEQFFGPGTRLTVL.